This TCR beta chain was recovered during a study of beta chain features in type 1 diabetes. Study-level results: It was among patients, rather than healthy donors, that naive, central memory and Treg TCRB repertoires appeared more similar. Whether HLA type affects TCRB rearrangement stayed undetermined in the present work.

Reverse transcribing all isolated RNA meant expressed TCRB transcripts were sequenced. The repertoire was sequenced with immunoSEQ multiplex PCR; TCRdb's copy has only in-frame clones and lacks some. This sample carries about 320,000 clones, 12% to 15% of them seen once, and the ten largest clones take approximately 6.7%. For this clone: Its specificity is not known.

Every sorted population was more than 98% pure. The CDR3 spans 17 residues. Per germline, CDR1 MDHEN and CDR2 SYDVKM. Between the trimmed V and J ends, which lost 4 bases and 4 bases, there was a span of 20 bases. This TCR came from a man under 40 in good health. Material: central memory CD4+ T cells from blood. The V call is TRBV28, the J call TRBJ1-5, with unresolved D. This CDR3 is CASSSPAWQETNQPQHF. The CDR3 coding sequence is TGTGCCAGCAGTTCTCCGGCTTGGCAGGAAACTAATCAGCCCCAGCATTTT.